The T cell receptor beta chain under discussion was sequenced for a study of beta chain features in type 1 diabetes. Study-level results: Among all four CD4+ subsets, Type 1 diabetes patients had TCRB CDR3s that were moderately but significantly shorter.

Sequenced material consisted of expressed TCRB transcripts (all of the isolated RNA was reverse transcribed). The repertoire was sequenced with immunoSEQ multiplex PCR; TCRdb's copy has only in-frame clones and lacks some. Of about 700,000 clones in the sample, around an eighth are singletons; the top ten hold 0.022%. Notes on this clone: Its antigen is as yet unknown.

Trimming removed 4 bases at V and 0 bases at J, with 4 bases between. The germline gives CDR1 GTSNPN, CDR2 SVGIG (reference sequence). This CDR3 contains 13 residues. The TCR originated in a man in his late teens or twenties with type 1 diabetes. This chain links TRBV30 with TRBJ2-6; the D is unclear. The sequenced sample consisted of naive CD4+ T cells from blood. CDR3 sequence reads: CAWKLSGANVLTF. The CDR3 nucleotides read TGTGCCTGGAAGCTCTCTGGGGCCAACGTCCTGACTTTC.